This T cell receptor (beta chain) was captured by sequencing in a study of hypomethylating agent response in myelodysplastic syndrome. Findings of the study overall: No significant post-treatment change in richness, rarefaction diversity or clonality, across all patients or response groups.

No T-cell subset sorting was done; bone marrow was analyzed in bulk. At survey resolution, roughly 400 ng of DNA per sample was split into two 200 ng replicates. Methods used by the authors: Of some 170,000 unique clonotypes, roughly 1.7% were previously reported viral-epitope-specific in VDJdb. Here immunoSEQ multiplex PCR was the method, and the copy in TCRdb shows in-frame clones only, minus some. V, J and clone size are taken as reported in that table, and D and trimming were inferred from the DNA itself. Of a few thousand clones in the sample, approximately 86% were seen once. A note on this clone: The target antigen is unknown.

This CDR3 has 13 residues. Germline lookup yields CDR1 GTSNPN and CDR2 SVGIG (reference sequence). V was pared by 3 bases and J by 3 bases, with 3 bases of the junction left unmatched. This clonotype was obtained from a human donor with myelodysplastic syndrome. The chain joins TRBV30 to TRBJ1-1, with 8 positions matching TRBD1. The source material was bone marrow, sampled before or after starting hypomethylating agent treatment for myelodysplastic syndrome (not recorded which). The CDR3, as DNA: TGTGCCTGGAGCGGACAGGGAGACACTGAAGCTTTCTTT. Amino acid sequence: CAWSGQGDTEAFF.